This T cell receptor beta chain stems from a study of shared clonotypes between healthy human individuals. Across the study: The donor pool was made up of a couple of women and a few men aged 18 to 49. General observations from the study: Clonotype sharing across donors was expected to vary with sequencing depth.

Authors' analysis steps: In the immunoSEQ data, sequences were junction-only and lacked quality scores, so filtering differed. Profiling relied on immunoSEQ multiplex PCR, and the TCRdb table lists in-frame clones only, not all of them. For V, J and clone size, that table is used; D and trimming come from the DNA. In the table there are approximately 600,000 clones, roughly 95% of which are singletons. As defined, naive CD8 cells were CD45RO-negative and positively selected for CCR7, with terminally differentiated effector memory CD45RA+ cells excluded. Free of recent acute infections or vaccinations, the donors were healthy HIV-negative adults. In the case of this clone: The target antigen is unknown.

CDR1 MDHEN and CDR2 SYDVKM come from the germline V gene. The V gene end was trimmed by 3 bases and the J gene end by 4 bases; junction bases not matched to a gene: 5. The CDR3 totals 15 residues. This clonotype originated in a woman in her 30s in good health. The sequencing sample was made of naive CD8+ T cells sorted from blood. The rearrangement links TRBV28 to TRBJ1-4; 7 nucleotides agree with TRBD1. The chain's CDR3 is CASSFFGTDNEKLFF. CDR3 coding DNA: TGTGCCAGCAGTTTTTTTGGGACAGATAATGAAAAACTGTTTTTT.